This passage covers 26 T cell receptor beta chains from one sample sequenced in a study of blood T cell repertoires in COVID-19. Libraries were prepared by immunoSEQ multiplex PCR; TCRdb keeps only in-frame clonotypes and omits some of them. The table shows about 170,000 clones, with roughly 86% occurring only once. The sample taken for sequencing was peripheral blood. These TCRs come from a man in his sixties or seventies with acute or convalescent COVID-19.

The genes are TRBV10-1 and TRBJ2-5; 7 bases agree with TRBD1. In germline, CDR1 is WNHNN, CDR2 SYGVQD (reference sequence). CDR3 length: 14 amino acids. V dropped 3 bases and J dropped 1; count of bases not matched to a gene: 2. The CDR3 bases are TGCGCCAGCAGTGACGGGACAGCCCAAGAGACCCAGTACTTC. This sequence encodes CASSDGTAQETQYF.

This clone has just one count. V gene TRBV7-3 combines with J gene TRBJ1-4, with a possible D match to TRBD1 (5 bases). CDR3 length: 19 residues. The germline CDR1 and CDR2 sequences are SGHTA and FQGTGA. With 6 bases removed from V and 4 bases from J, the gap between germline ends came to 27 bases. The CDR3 bases are TGTGCCAGCAGTTCCCCGGGGGACGGGCTGCGGGATGGTAATGAAAAACTGTTTTTT. This gives the protein CASSSPGDGLRDGNEKLFF.

The J gene is TRBJ2-7, the V gene TRBV2, with 8 bases that match TRBD1. V shed 6 bases and J 3 bases; nucleotides not matched to a gene: 10. Germline assignment: CDR1 SNHLY and CDR2 FYNNEI. This CDR3 contains 15 residues. The CDR3 is CASSQTGTGDYEQYF. The DNA for the CDR3 is TGTGCCAGCAGCCAGACCGGGACAGGAGACTACGAGCAGTACTTC.

This clone appeared a few times. This chain joins TRBV5-4 and TRBJ2-7; possibly TRBD1 for D (6 bases). Deletions cut 4 bases from V and 4 bases from J, with 15 bases between. The germline V gene has CDR1 SGHNT and CDR2 YYREEE (reference sequence). The CDR3 is 14 residues long. The CDR3 DNA follows: TGTGCCAGCAGCCGGGACACAGCTACATACGAGCAGTACTTC. This sequence encodes CASSRDTATYEQYF.

In regard to this clone: Other nucleotide sequences in the sample specify the same CDR3. The V gene is TRBV7-3, the J gene TRBJ2-5, with 7 bases lining up with TRBD1. V was clipped by 4 bases and J by 5 bases; unmatched bases: 4. CDR1 is SGHTA and CDR2 is FQGTGA in the germline V gene. This CDR3 comprises 13 residues. CDR3 in amino acids: CASSSTGSETQYF. CDR3 coding DNA: TGTGCCAGCAGCTCGACAGGGTCGGAGACCCAGTACTTC.

This rearrangement joins TRBV18 to TRBJ2-6, with 8 bases matching TRBD2. With 5 bases clipped from V and 6 bases from J, the junction kept 9 bases outside the gene matches. CDR1 KGHSH and CDR2 LQKENI come from the germline V gene. The CDR3 covers 16 residues. CDR3 in amino acids: CASSDGRAVLANVLTF. CDR3 nucleotide sequence: TGTGCCAGCTCAGACGGGAGGGCAGTCTTGGCCAACGTCCTGACTTTC.

V is TRBV7-3 and J is TRBJ2-1; no firm D call. CDR1 is SGHTA and CDR2 is FQGTGA in the germline V gene. The CDR3 covers 15 residues. Trimming took 0 bases from V and 0 from J, leaving 6 bases between them. The CDR3 protein is CASSLTASSYNEQFF. CDR3 DNA sequence: TGTGCCAGCAGCTTAACAGCGAGCTCCTACAATGAGCAGTTCTTC.

The chain couples TRBV5-1 to TRBJ2-1, with 11 bases identical to TRBD2. With V trimmed by 4 bases and J by 0 bases, 15 bases remained unmatched. The CDR3 contains 20 residues. In germline, CDR1 is SGHRS, CDR2 YFSETQ. In DNA form, the CDR3 reads TGCGCCAGCAGCCTGCCGGAGGGACTAGCGGAGGGGAGCTCCTACAATGAGCAGTTCTTC. Protein: CASSLPEGLAEGSSYNEQFF.

This chain connects TRBV29-1 to TRBJ2-1; D possibly corresponds to TRBD1 (5 bases). The CDR3 length is 14 residues. Germline lookup yields CDR1 SQVTM and CDR2 ANQGSEA. The V gene lost 1 base and the J gene lost 0 bases, with 7 bases spanning the gap. The CDR3 DNA is TGCAGCGTTGAAGGGGGCAACTCCTACAATGAGCAGTTCTTC. This sequence encodes CSVEGGNSYNEQFF.

The J gene is TRBJ2-4, the V gene TRBV6-5; perhaps TRBD1 as D (6 bases). Per germline, CDR1 MNHEY and CDR2 SVGAGI. CDR3 length: 14 residues. Trimming shortened V by 6 bases and J by 0 bases, and 9 bases separated the two germline ends. This CDR3 reads CASSPGVAKNIQYF. The DNA of the CDR3 is TGTGCCAGCAGCCCAGGGGTAGCCAAAAACATTCAGTACTTC.

The rearrangement joins TRBV3-1 (or the pseudogene TRBV3-2) to TRBJ1-1; perhaps TRBD1 as D (5 bases). The CDR3 has 14 residues. Per germline, CDR1 LGHDT and CDR2 YNNKEL (reference sequence). The ends were cut back, 0 bases at V and 4 bases at J, with 9 bases in the middle. Here the CDR3 DNA reads TGTGCCAGCAGCCAAGATGGGGGGGGCACTGAAGCTTTCTTT. Residues: CASSQDGGGTEAFF.

In regard to this clone: This specimen includes other DNA sequences encoding the same CDR3. The J gene is TRBJ1-5, the V gene TRBV27, with a weak D call TRBD1 (5 bases). The CDR3 consists of 13 residues. Germline V gives CDR1 MNHEY, CDR2 SMNVEV (reference sequence). V lost 5 bases to trimming and J lost 4 bases, with 9 bases between them. As DNA, the CDR3 is TGTGCCAGCAGTCCTCGGGGGAATCAGCCCCAGCATTTT. It encodes CASSPRGNQPQHF.

This clone has only one observation. The V gene is TRBV19, the J gene TRBJ2-1, with D unclear. There are 8 residues in the CDR3. V was pared by 10 bases and J by 7 bases, with 2 bases between. Germline lookup yields CDR1 LNHDA and CDR2 SQIVND (reference sequence). CDR3 region: CATNEQFF. The CDR3 region has the DNA TGTGCCACTAATGAGCAGTTCTTC.

This clone was counted only a few times. The V gene is TRBV3-1 (or the pseudogene TRBV3-2), the J gene TRBJ1-5; D is possibly TRBD1 (6 bases). Trimming stripped 0 bases from V and 5 bases from J, with 17 bases between. CDR1 and CDR2 (germline): LGHDT, YNNKEL (reference sequence). This CDR3 is 17 amino acids long. The CDR3 region has the DNA TGTGCCAGCAGCCAAGATGTGGACAGAAAGCCCTATCAGCCCCAGCATTTT. Residues: CASSQDVDRKPYQPQHF.

This clone was recorded a few times. The chain has TRBV4-1 and TRBJ2-2; 9 bases match TRBD2. Germline trimming cut 0 bases from V and 6 bases from J; bases unmatched to any gene: 14. The CDR3 consists of 19 residues. Germline V lookup: CDR1 MGHRA, CDR2 YSYEKL. CDR3 sequence: CASSQDGQALAGAAGELFF. The DNA for the CDR3 is TGCGCCAGCAGCCAAGATGGACAGGCCTTAGCGGGAGCGGCCGGGGAGCTGTTTTTT.

This chain connects TRBV5-1 to TRBJ2-7; the match to TRBD1 covers 9 bases. Germline CDR1 is SGHRS and CDR2 is YFSETQ. V was clipped by 3 bases and J by 3 bases; unmatched bases: 4. The CDR3 has 14 residues. CDR3 nucleotide sequence: TGCGCCAGCAGCTCCGGGACAGGGATCTACGAGCAGTACTTC. Its translation: CASSSGTGIYEQYF.

V is TRBV4-2 and J is TRBJ1-1; TRBD1 might be the D (6 bases). The V gene lost 1 base and the J gene lost 4 bases, with 16 bases spanning the gap. CDR3 length equals 16 residues. The germline CDR1 and CDR2 sequences are LGHNA and YNFKEQ. The CDR3 DNA reads TGTGCCAGCAGCCAAGCTTCGCCAGGGGCCCGCACTGAAGCTTTCTTT. It translates to CASSQASPGARTEAFF.

The CDR3 DNA reads TGTGCCAGCAGCAGCCGGGACTGGTACACAGATACGCAGTATTTT. Its protein is CASSSRDWYTDTQYF. The V call is TRBV5-6, the J call TRBJ2-3; a weak D match, TRBD2 (6 bases). V dropped 4 bases and J dropped 2 bases, with 14 bases sitting between them. This CDR3 is built from 15 residues. Germline loops: CDR1 SGHDT, CDR2 YYEEEE.

This clone has just a few counts. The chain couples TRBV5-1 to TRBJ1-4, with 7 bases aligning to TRBD1. Germline CDR1 SGHRS, CDR2 YFSETQ. V lost 3 bases to trimming and J lost 8 bases; unmatched junction nucleotides: 4. This CDR3 is built from 13 residues. The CDR3 region is CASSSDRVEKLFF. The CDR3 DNA sequence: TGCGCCAGCAGCTCTGACAGGGTCGAAAAACTGTTTTTT.

This chain connects TRBV15 to TRBJ1-4; D ambiguous. Trimming removed 0 bases from V and 5 bases from J, with 16 bases in between. Germline V lookup: CDR1 LNHNV, CDR2 YYDKDF (reference sequence). CDR3 length: 17 residues. The CDR3 sequence: CATSRDLRMVKNEKLFF. The CDR3 DNA sequence: TGTGCCACCAGCAGAGATCTCAGAATGGTGAAGAATGAAAAACTGTTTTTT. Combining the CDR3 with reference TRBV15 and TRBJ1-4 gives the whole variable domain DAMVIQNPRYQVTQFGKPVTLSCSQTLNHNVMYWYQQKSSQAPKLLFHYYDKDFNNEADTPDNFQSRRPNTSFCFLDIRSPGLGDTAMYLCATSRDLRMVKNEKLFFGSGTQLSVL.

V is TRBV6-2 or TRBV6-3 and J is TRBJ1-2; D ambiguous. Trimming stripped 2 bases from V and 2 bases from J, with 3 bases between. The CDR3 loop spans 12 amino acids. Germline V CDR1 and CDR2: MNHEY, SVGEGT. CDR3 nucleotide sequence: TGTGCCAGCAGTTACCGGAACTATGGCTACACCTTC. As protein: CASSYRNYGYTF.

The V gene is TRBV28, the J gene TRBJ1-1, with D uncertain. The CDR3 loop spans 12 amino acids. V gave up 10 bases and J gave up 3 bases, with 12 bases separating them. CDR1 MDHEN and CDR2 SYDVKM come from the germline V gene. In DNA form, the CDR3 reads TGTGCCATCTCCAGCGGGCACACTGAAGCTTTCTTT. This codes for CAISSGHTEAFF.

The rearrangement joins TRBV7-2 to TRBJ1-3; D is ambiguous. CDR3 length: 16 amino acids. Between the trimmed V and J ends, which lost 0 bases and 0 bases, there was a span of 9 bases. Germline-derived CDR1 and CDR2 are SGHTA and FQGNSA. Here the CDR3 DNA reads TGTGCCAGCAGCTTAGCTGGTGTCAGCTCTGGAAACACCATATATTTT. Protein product: CASSLAGVSSGNTIYF.

This sequence joins TRBV6-6 and TRBJ1-1, with a possible D match to TRBD1 (6 bases). Germline lookup yields CDR1 MNHNY and CDR2 SVGAGI (reference sequence). This CDR3 is 13 amino acids long. Between the trimmed V and J ends, which lost 5 bases and 1 base, there was a span of 8 bases. CDR3 sequence: CASSTTGNTEAFF. In DNA, the CDR3 is TGTGCCAGCAGTACGACAGGGAACACTGAAGCTTTCTTT.

In this sample, this clone turned up once. The rearrangement links TRBV11-2 to TRBJ2-3; D is uncertain. In germline, CDR1 is SGHAT, CDR2 FQNNGV. Trimming removed 1 base at V and 3 bases at J, with 5 bases between. This CDR3 spans 13 amino acids. CDR3: CASSLVLTDTQYF. The DNA of the CDR3 is TGTGCCAGCAGCTTAGTTCTTACAGATACGCAGTATTTT.

This clone was detected only a few times. The chain carries TRBV10-3 and TRBJ1-3; no clear D. CDR1 and CDR2 from the germline V gene are ENHRY and SYGVKD. The length of the CDR3 is 13 residues. With 10 bases removed from V and 2 bases from J, the gap between germline ends came to 12 bases. CDR3 DNA sequence: TGTGCCAACGCGGCTGGCCCTGGAAACACCATATATTTT. Translating gives CANAAGPGNTIYF.